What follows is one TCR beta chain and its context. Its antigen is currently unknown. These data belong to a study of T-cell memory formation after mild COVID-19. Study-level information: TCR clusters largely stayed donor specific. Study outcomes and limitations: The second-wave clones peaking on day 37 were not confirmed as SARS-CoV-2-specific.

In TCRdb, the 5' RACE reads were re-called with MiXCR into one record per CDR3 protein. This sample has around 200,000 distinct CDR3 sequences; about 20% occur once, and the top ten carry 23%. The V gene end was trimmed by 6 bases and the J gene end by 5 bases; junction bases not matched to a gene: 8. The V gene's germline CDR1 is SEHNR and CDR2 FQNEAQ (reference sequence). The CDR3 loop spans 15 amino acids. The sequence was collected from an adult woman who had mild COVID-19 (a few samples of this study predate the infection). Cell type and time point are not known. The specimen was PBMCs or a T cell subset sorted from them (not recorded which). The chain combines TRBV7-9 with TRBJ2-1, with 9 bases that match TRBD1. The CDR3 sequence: CASSHGTGSHNEQFF. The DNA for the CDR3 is TGTGCCAGCAGTCACGGGACAGGGAGCCACAATGAGCAGTTCTTC.